The clone carrying this T cell receptor beta chain was detected a few times. What it recognizes is unknown. Other DNA sequences in this specimen translate into the identical CDR3. The donors were in the roughly 120-subject validation cohort, distinct from the approximately 670-subject first cohort. The sample comes from a study of cytomegalovirus exposure and HLA in healthy donors. Study-wide results and limits: High sensitivity and specificity were reportedly achieved when the classifier diagnosed cytomegalovirus status. Some public TCRs appeared in many individuals, while most sequences were rare. It was confirmed in vitro that a few of the CMV-associated chains were specific for CMV antigens.

Repertoires were generated with immunoSEQ multiplex PCR, while TCRdb's copy carries only in-frame clones and drops some. The sample lists about 98,000 clones; roughly nine tenths were seen once. Germline CDR1 is MNHEY and CDR2 is SMNVEV (reference sequence). The CDR3 spans 14 residues. V was cut by 8 bases and J by 5 bases, with 16 bases left in between. Sequenced input: PBMCs. This receptor was identified in a woman aged 25 to 39 in good health and CMV-seronegative. The gene calls are TRBV27 and TRBJ2-1, with TRBD2 as a possible D gene (7 bases). CDR3 sequence: CASRRGGVNNEQFF. CDR3 nucleotide sequence: TGTGCCAGCCGGAGAGGGGGGGTCAACAATGAGCAGTTCTTC.